This T cell receptor (beta chain) was obtained from a study of blood T cell repertoires in COVID-19. Study-wide context: Acute and convalescent COVID-19 samples came from the United States, Italy and Spain.

Which cohort a participant joined came from the clinical history participants gave. This table comes from immunoSEQ multiplex PCR, and its TCRdb copy is limited to in-frame clones, with some not included. The sample records some 330,000 clones, 70% to 90% being singletons. CDR1 is SQVTM and CDR2 is ANQGSEA in the germline V gene. Trimming took off 1 base at V and 9 bases at J, with 7 bases between the two ends. CDR3 length equals 11 residues. The clonotype originates from a man in his forties or fifties in a cohort exposed to, infected with or recovered from COVID-19 (not recorded which). Sequences were obtained from PBMCs or T cells enriched from blood (not recorded which). This chain joins TRBV29-1 and TRBJ1-3; a weak D match, TRBD1 (5 bases). The CDR3 coding sequence is TGCAGCGTTGAAGCGGGGGGCACCATATATTTT. Translating it yields CSVEAGGTIYF.